What follows are 9 T cell receptor beta chains derived from one specimen sequenced in a study of control samples from healthy donors and cancer patients. The repertoire was sequenced with immunoSEQ multiplex PCR; TCRdb's copy has only in-frame clones and lacks some. The top ten hold more than 1.4% of the sample, which has 190,000 or so clones, roughly 93% seen once. The specimen was blood. Receptors originate from a man aged 18 to 35 in good health.

There are a few counts of this clone. V is TRBV5-1 and J is TRBJ1-6, with 9 positions matching TRBD1. The CDR3 is made up of 15 amino acids. The germline CDR1 and CDR2 sequences are SGHRS and YFSETQ. V shed 4 bases and J 4 bases; nucleotides not matched to a gene: 3. The CDR3 loop reads CASSPDRGYNSPLHF. The CDR3 region has the DNA TGCGCCAGCAGCCCGGACAGGGGTTATAATTCACCCCTCCACTTT.

The chain links TRBV27 to TRBJ1-1; TRBD1 agrees at 7 bases. Trimming at V came to 0 bases and at J to 6 bases, leaving 4 bases not matched to a gene. From germline, CDR1 is MNHEY and CDR2 SMNVEV (reference sequence). The CDR3 loop spans 14 amino acids. The CDR3 DNA sequence: TGTGCCAGCAGTTTATCGAGGGACAGCTCTGAAGCTTTCTTT. Translated, it gives CASSLSRDSSEAFF.

This rearrangement joins TRBV9 to TRBJ2-5, with TRBD2 identical over 8 bases. J was trimmed by 2 bases and V by 0 bases; bases with no gene match: 9. Germline V CDR1 and CDR2: SGDLS, YYNGEE. The CDR3 covers 17 residues. CDR3 in DNA: TGTGCCAGCAGCGTAGATCAGTATCGCGGGGGGCAAGAGACCCAGTACTTC. Protein: CASSVDQYRGGQETQYF.

V gene TRBV6-5 combines with J gene TRBJ2-1; D gene ambiguous. The CDR3 loop spans 12 amino acids. Trimming took off 7 bases at V and 4 bases at J, with 8 bases between the two ends. CDR1 is MNHEY and CDR2 is SVGAGI in the germline V gene. This chain's CDR3 is CASKDGYNEQFF. The CDR3, as DNA: TGTGCCAGCAAGGACGGGTACAATGAGCAGTTCTTC.

The chain links TRBV4-1 to TRBJ2-7; weak D call: TRBD2 (6 bases). The CDR3 has 13 amino acids. Germline CDR1 reads MGHRA; CDR2 reads YSYEKL. V was cut by 2 bases and J by 7 bases, with 12 bases left in between. The CDR3 loop reads CASSQWGRGEQYF. The CDR3 bases are TGCGCCAGCAGCCAATGGGGCCGGGGGGAGCAGTACTTC.

This clone has only a few counts. The gene calls are TRBV19 and TRBJ1-5, with D perhaps TRBD1 (6 bases). Trimming removed 4 bases at V and 4 bases at J, with 17 bases between. This CDR3 region has 16 residues. CDR1 is LNHDA, CDR2 SQIVND, per germline (reference sequence). The CDR3 spells CASSNPGANGNQPQHF. DNA for the CDR3: TGTGCCAGTAGTAATCCAGGGGCAAATGGAAATCAGCCCCAGCATTTT.

V and J are TRBV7-6 and TRBJ2-3; 7 bases fit TRBD2. The germline CDR1 and CDR2 sequences are SGHVS and FNYEAQ. This CDR3 has 14 residues. V trimming: 3 bases; J trimming: 2 bases; junction bases outside the gene matches: 2. The CDR3 sequence is CASSLAGVTDTQYF. CDR3 nucleotide sequence: TGTGCCAGCAGCTTGGCGGGGGTCACAGATACGCAGTATTTT.

This chain joins TRBV14 and TRBJ1-1; no clear D. Trimming cost V 0 bases and J 11 bases, with 19 bases left between them. Germline CDR1 and CDR2: SGHDN and FVKESK. CDR3 size: 15 residues. This CDR3 reads CASSQDREPLVWAFF. In nucleotides, the CDR3 is TGTGCCAGCAGCCAAGATCGCGAGCCGTTGGTCTGGGCTTTCTTT.

The J gene is TRBJ1-2, the V gene TRBV19; TRBD1 might be the D (5 bases). The germline V and J ends were trimmed by 5 bases and 8 bases, with 12 bases remaining between them. CDR1 is LNHDA, CDR2 SQIVND, per germline (reference sequence). The CDR3 is made up of 12 amino acids. CDR3 coding DNA: TGTGCCAGTAGTTTGGGACTCGCCGGCTACACCTTC. Translated, it gives CASSLGLAGYTF. Together with reference TRBV19 and TRBJ1-2, the CDR3 gives the full variable domain: DGGITQSPKYLFRKEGQNVTLSCEQNLNHDAMYWYRQDPGQGLRLIYYSQIVNDFQKGDIAEGYSVSREKKESFPLTVTSAQKNPTAFYLCASSLGLAGYTFGSGTRLTVV.